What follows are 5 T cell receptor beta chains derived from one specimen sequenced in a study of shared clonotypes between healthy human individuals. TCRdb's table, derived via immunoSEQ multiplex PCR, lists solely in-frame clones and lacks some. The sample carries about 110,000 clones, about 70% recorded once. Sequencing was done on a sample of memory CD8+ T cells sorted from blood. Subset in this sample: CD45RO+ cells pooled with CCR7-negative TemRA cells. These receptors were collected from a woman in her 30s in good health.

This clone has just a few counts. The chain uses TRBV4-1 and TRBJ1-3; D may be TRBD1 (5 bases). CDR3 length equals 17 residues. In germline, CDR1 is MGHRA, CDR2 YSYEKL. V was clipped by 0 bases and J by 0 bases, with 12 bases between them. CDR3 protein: CASSQDGNRFSGNTIYF. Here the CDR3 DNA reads TGCGCCAGCAGCCAAGACGGTAACAGGTTCTCTGGAAACACCATATATTTT.

CDR3 DNA: TGTGCCAGCCTTGCCGGGACAGGGGACACAGATACGCAGTATTTT. Translated: CASLAGTGDTDTQYF. The V and J genes are TRBV6-6 and TRBJ2-3; TRBD1 matches 10 bases. CDR1 and CDR2 from the germline V gene are MNHNY and SVGAGI (reference sequence). This CDR3 region has 15 residues. V dropped 8 bases and J dropped 2; count of bases not matched to a gene: 7.

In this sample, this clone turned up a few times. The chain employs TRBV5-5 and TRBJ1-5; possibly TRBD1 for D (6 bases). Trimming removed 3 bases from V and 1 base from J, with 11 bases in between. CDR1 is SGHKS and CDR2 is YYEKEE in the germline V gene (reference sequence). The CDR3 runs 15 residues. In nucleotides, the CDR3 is TGTGCCAGCAGCTCCGGACAGTCCAGCAATCAGCCCCAGCATTTT. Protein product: CASSSGQSSNQPQHF.

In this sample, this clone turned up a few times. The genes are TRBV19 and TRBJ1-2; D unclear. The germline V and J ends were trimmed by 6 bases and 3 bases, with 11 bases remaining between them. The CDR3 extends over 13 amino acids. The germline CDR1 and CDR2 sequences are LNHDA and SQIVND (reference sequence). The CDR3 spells CASSTQTHYGYTF. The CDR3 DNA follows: TGTGCCAGTAGCACACAGACGCACTATGGCTACACCTTC.

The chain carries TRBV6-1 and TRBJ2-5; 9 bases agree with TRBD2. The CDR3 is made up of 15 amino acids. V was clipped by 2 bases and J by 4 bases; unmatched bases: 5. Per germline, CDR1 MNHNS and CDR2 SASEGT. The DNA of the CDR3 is TGTGCCAGCAGTGAAACGGCGGGAGGGGGAGAGACCCAGTACTTC. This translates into CASSETAGGGETQYF.